The source of this T cell receptor (beta chain) is a study of read filtering for tumor transcriptome and immune sequencing. Study-level background: Mean patient age was roughly 66 years, range about 45 to 85; around 17 male, about 15 female. Under ten patients were R-ISS I, some 15 were R-ISS II, roughly 7 were R-ISS III.

This library used roughly 0.4 ug RNA and molecular barcoded adaptors spanning alpha/delta and beta/gamma chains. TCRdb itself ran the reads through MiXCR, one entry per CDR3 protein. Of about 50,000 distinct CDR3 sequences in the sample, around 19% were seen once. The germline V and J ends were trimmed by 6 bases and 4 bases, with 10 bases remaining between them. This CDR3 region has 12 residues. Germline V gene sequence: CDR1 KGHSH, CDR2 LQKENI. This clonotype was detected many times. The material sequenced was a population of CD138-negative cells sorted from bone marrow. V is TRBV18 and J is TRBJ2-7; tentative D call: TRBD1 (6 bases). The sequence derives from a donor at least 40 years old with multiple myeloma. As DNA, the CDR3 is TGTGCCAGCTCCCAACAGGGTTACGAGCAGTACTTC. It specifies CASSQQGYEQYF.